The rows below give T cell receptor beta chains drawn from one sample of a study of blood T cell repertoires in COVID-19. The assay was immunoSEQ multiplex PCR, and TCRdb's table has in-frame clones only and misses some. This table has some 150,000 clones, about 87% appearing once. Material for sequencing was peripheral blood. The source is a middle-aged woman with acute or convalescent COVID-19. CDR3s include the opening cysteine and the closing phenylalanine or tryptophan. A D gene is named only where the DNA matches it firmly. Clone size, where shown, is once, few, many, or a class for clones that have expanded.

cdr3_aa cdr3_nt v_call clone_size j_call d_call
CAISDGTVEAFF TGTGCCATCAGTGACGGGACAGTTGAAGCTTTCTTT TRBV10-3 NA TRBJ1-1 TRBD1
CASSQEWAGRDEQYF TGTGCCAGCAGCCAAGAATGGGCGGGACGGGACGAGCAGTACTTC TRBV4-2 NA TRBJ2-7 NA
CASSLAAREGDTQYF TGTGCCAGCAGCTTAGCGGCCAGGGAGGGAGATACGCAGTATTTT TRBV11-2 NA TRBJ2-3 TRBD2
CASSLGGGNEQYF TGTGCCAGCAGCTTGGGAGGGGGAAACGAGCAGTACTTC TRBV11-2 NA TRBJ2-7 NA
CASSLGLGYNEQFF TGTGCCAGCAGCTTGGGACTAGGGTACAATGAGCAGTTCTTC TRBV7-2 NA TRBJ2-1 TRBD2
CASSQGLAVPGQFF TGCGCCAGCAGCCAGGGACTAGCGGTCCCCGGGCAGTTCTTC TRBV4-3 NA TRBJ2-1 TRBD2
CASSLEGTAVRKLFF TGTGCCAGCAGTTTAGAGGGGACAGCGGTGCGGAAACTGTTTTTT TRBV28 NA TRBJ1-4 TRBD1
CAWSRVGTEAFF TGTGCCTGGAGTCGGGTCGGGACTGAAGCTTTCTTT TRBV30 NA TRBJ1-1 NA
CASSPNRGRLYEQYF TGTGCCAGCTCACCTAACAGGGGGCGTCTGTACGAGCAGTACTTC TRBV18 few TRBJ2-7 TRBD1
CASDDQGFKTQYF TGTGCCAGCGACGATCAGGGGTTCAAGACCCAGTACTTC TRBV2 once TRBJ2-5 NA
CASSLRDRGTGELFF TGCGCCAGCAGCCTGCGGGACAGGGGAACCGGGGAGCTGTTTTTT TRBV4-1 NA TRBJ2-2 TRBD1
CASSTRTSGGSGELFF TGTGCCAGCAGCACAAGAACTAGCGGGGGATCCGGGGAGCTGTTTTTT TRBV9 NA TRBJ2-2 TRBD2
CASSGGTSGGANYNEQFF TGTGCCAGCAGCGGCGGGACTAGCGGGGGGGCCAACTACAATGAGCAGTTCTTC TRBV5-4 NA TRBJ2-1 TRBD2
CASSSYGQSYEQYF TGTGCCAGCAGTTCCTACGGACAGTCCTACGAGCAGTACTTC TRBV27 NA TRBJ2-7 NA
CASSLVARRAGELFF TGCGCCAGCAGCTTGGTTGCCAGGAGGGCCGGGGAGCTGTTTTTT TRBV5-1 NA TRBJ2-2 NA
CASSPGQPMNTEAFF TGTGCCAGCAGCCCGGGACAGCCTATGAACACTGAAGCTTTCTTT TRBV5-4 NA TRBJ1-1 TRBD1
CASTRSGASYEQYF TGTGCCAGCACGCGTAGCGGGGCATCTTACGAGCAGTACTTC TRBV28 NA TRBJ2-7 TRBD2
CALTTGGYGYTF TGTGCCTTGACGACAGGGGGCTATGGCTACACCTTC TRBV30 NA TRBJ1-2 TRBD1
CASSSGTGPYNEQFF TGTGCCAGCAGCTCGGGGACAGGTCCCTACAATGAGCAGTTCTTC TRBV28 NA TRBJ2-1 TRBD1
CASTAGRTLAKNIQYF TGTGCCAGTACGGCGGGCCGTACTTTAGCCAAAAACATTCAGTACTTC TRBV19 NA TRBJ2-4 NA
CAIPGRGIRDGYTF TGTGCCATCCCCGGAAGGGGAATTCGGGATGGCTACACCTTC TRBV10-3 once TRBJ1-2 NA
CASSLVTGTNYGYTF TGTGCCAGCAGCTTGGTGACAGGGACTAACTATGGCTACACCTTC TRBV5-5 NA TRBJ1-2 TRBD1
CASSDSSSYNEQFF TGTGCCAGCAGCGATTCGAGCTCCTACAATGAGCAGTTCTTC TRBV9 NA TRBJ2-1 NA
CASSPRIRQGGTYEQYF TGTGCCAGCAGCCCTCGGATCCGACAGGGTGGAACCTACGAGCAGTACTTC TRBV7-9 NA TRBJ2-7 TRBD1
CSVDLGGWWNEQFF TGCAGCGTTGATTTGGGGGGGTGGTGGAATGAGCAGTTCTTC TRBV29-1 NA TRBJ2-1 TRBD2
CASSQTGSFDIQYF TGTGCCAGCAGCCAAACAGGGTCGTTTGACATTCAGTACTTC TRBV5-6 NA TRBJ2-4 NA
CASSPTGAGGPREQFF TGTGCCAGCAGCCCTACCGGGGCGGGGGGGCCGCGGGAGCAGTTCTTC TRBV7-9 NA TRBJ2-1 TRBD2
CASTGADTQYF TGTGCCAGCACGGGGGCAGATACGCAGTATTTT TRBV12-3/TRBV12-4 NA TRBJ2-3 NA
CASQGQDTEAFF TGTGCCAGCCAGGGACAAGACACTGAAGCTTTCTTT TRBV28 NA TRBJ1-1 NA
CASSTGWGTGGVYEQYF TGTGCCAGTAGTACCGGTTGGGGGACAGGGGGCGTCTACGAGCAGTACTTC TRBV19 NA TRBJ2-7 TRBD1
CASSLARGGGYTF TGTGCCAGCAGCTTAGCCCGGGGTGGCGGCTACACCTTC TRBV7-8 NA TRBJ1-2 NA
CASSPSGPGTGRPYEQYF TGCGCCAGCAGCCCTTCGGGGCCCGGGACAGGGAGACCCTACGAGCAGTACTTC TRBV5-1 NA TRBJ2-7 TRBD1